This T cell receptor (beta chain) stems from a study of radiation and T cells in renal cell carcinoma. As for this clone: Its antigen remains unknown.

Sequencing was performed with immunoSEQ multiplex PCR; in TCRdb, only in-frame clones are kept and a portion is missing. The data show 120,000 or so clones, about four fifths seen once. General study findings and limits: Without pretreatment biopsies, baseline tumor clonotype presence was undetermined. In blood, top tumor clones expanded by 2 weeks, shrinking by 4.

Time point given: blood 2 weeks post-SBRT. Stated treatment: 15 Gy SBRT to primary tumor, nephrectomy 4 weeks later. Radiation-treated patients gave blood at baseline, week 2 and week 4. CDR1 and CDR2 (germline): KGHSY, FQNENV. V lost 4 bases and J 3 bases, leaving 9 bases between the germline ends. The CDR3 loop spans 13 amino acids. The chain employs TRBV16 and TRBJ1-1; D possibly corresponds to TRBD1 (5 bases). The TCR originated in a man between 45 and 60 years old with renal cell carcinoma. Sequenced material: blood, taken from a patient whose treatment included radiotherapy and nephrectomy. CDR3 sequence: CASSLQGDTEAFF. The CDR3 DNA reads as TGTGCCAGCAGCCTGCAGGGAGACACTGAAGCTTTCTTT.